The source of this T cell receptor beta chain is a study of T cells in localized non-small cell lung cancer. V lost 8 bases to trimming and J lost 4 bases, with 14 bases between them. The CDR3 totals 12 residues. Germline loops: CDR1 SQVTM, CDR2 ANQGSEA. General study results and limits: Uninvolved adjacent lung showed peak T cell clonality, exceeding tumor. Detection in adjacent lung was observed for a median roughly 62 of the top 100 tumor clones. Because only a single region of the tumor was sequenced, heterogeneity remains possible. A denser population of T cells in blood accompanied longer overall survival.

The protocol was immunoSEQ multiplex PCR, while the TCRdb copy is restricted to in-frame clones and leaves out a portion. This table has 1,200 to 1,500 clones, roughly 30% appearing once. Note on this clone: Its antigen is unknown.

This sequence originates from a man aged 40-75 years with stage I lung adenocarcinoma. The sample in question was normal lung tissue next to the tumor, obtained before any cancer treatment. The chain combines TRBV29-1 with TRBJ1-2; D remains unclear. DNA of the CDR3: TGCAGCTCTGGGGAGGGAGTCTATGGCTACACCTTC. Translation: CSSGEGVYGYTF.